This is a list of T cell receptor beta chains from one sample in a study of metastatic and nonmetastatic thyroid tumors. TCRdb called clones again from the PCR reads with MiXCR. Here the sample spans more than 35,000 clones, 13% being singletons. The specimen was blood. These receptors all stem from a female donor with papillary thyroid cancer or a benign thyroid nodule (not recorded which). Some clones in this sample may be carry-over from other donors' samples. The CDR3 runs from the conserved cysteine through the conserved F or W. The D gene is left open where the match is weak. The size of a clone is reported for some rows only, either as once, few or many, or as a class for expanded clones.

DNA: TGTGCCAGCAGCTTAACAGTCGGGGATGGGTTCAGGAGTGGCTACACCTTC
CDR3: CASSLTVGDGFRSGYTF
V: TRBV7-3
J: TRBJ1-2
size: many
D: .

DNA: TGTGCCATCATCTCGACCGGGACAATGGGCTACGAGCAGTACTTC
CDR3: CAIISTGTMGYEQYF
V: TRBV11-3
J: TRBJ2-7
size: .
D: .

DNA: TGTGCCAGCAGCCGCCCGGGAGGTGGGCGCGAGCAGTACTTC
CDR3: CASSRPGGGREQYF
V: TRBV11-2
J: TRBJ2-7
size: many
D: TRBD2

DNA: TGTGCCTGGGGGAGACAGGGGGGACAAGGGACCCAGTACTTC
CDR3: CAWGRQGGQGTQYF
V: TRBV30
J: TRBJ2-5
size: many
D: TRBD1

DNA: TGTGCCAGCAGATCTGTGACTGACTACAATGAGCAGTTCTTC
CDR3: CASRSVTDYNEQFF
V: TRBV27
J: TRBJ2-1
size: .
D: .

DNA: TGTGCCAGCAGTTTCCCGGCTGACGGGGATACGCAGTATTTT
CDR3: CASSFPADGDTQYF
V: TRBV28
J: TRBJ2-3
size: many
D: .

DNA: TGTGCCAGCAGTTTACTCGATAGCAATCAGCACCAGCATTTT
CDR3: CASSLLDSNQHQHF
V: TRBV28
J: TRBJ1-5
size: .
D: .

DNA: TGTGCCAGCAGCGTTCAAGATAATTCACCCCTCCACTTT
CDR3: CASSVQDNSPLHF
V: TRBV9
J: TRBJ1-6
size: many
D: .

DNA: TGTGCCAGCAGCCAAGGGAGGCGGGGCGGGGAGTTGTTTTTT
CDR3: CASSQGRRGGELFF
V: TRBV4-2
J: TRBJ2-2
size: .
D: .

DNA: TGCGCCAGCAGCCTAGCGGGGGTGAACACCGGGGAGCTGTTTTTT
CDR3: CASSLAGVNTGELFF
V: TRBV4-1
J: TRBJ2-2
size: many
D: TRBD2

DNA: TGCGCCAGCAGCCACGCACTAGCGGGAGCCACAGATACGCAGTATTTT
CDR3: CASSHALAGATDTQYF
V: TRBV5-1
J: TRBJ2-3
size: many
D: TRBD2

DNA: TGCGCCAGCAGCCAAGAGGATACGTCGGGAACGGCTAGCACAGATACGCAGTATTTT
CDR3: CASSQEDTSGTASTDTQYF
V: TRBV4-1
J: TRBJ2-3
size: many
D: .

DNA: TGTGCCCCCAGGGGTGGGGACGAGCAGTACTTC
CDR3: CAPRGGDEQYF
V: TRBV10-3
J: TRBJ2-7
size: many
D: .

DNA: TGTGCCAGCATCCCCGTGTGGGATAATTCACCCCTCCACTTT
CDR3: CASIPVWDNSPLHF
V: TRBV6-1
J: TRBJ1-6
size: few
D: .

DNA: TGTGCCAGCAGCTTAAAGGGACAGGGAGCTTTCGAGCAGTACTTC
CDR3: CASSLKGQGAFEQYF
V: TRBV7-9
J: TRBJ2-7
size: many
D: TRBD1

DNA: TGTGCCAGCAGCGCAGCGGGAGCGTGGAATGAGCATTTCTTC
CDR3: CASSAAGAWNEHFF
V: TRBV9
J: TRBJ2-1
size: .
D: TRBD2

DNA: TGTGCCAGCAGTCTAGGTAGCCCTCCGATCGGGTACTTC
CDR3: CASSLGSPPIGYF
V: TRBV12-3/TRBV12-4
J: TRBJ2-5
size: many
D: .

DNA: TGTGCCAACAGTGATCAGCTCAGGGGGGCCAGTGGGTCCTACGAGCAGTACTTC
CDR3: CANSDQLRGASGSYEQYF
V: TRBV24-1
J: TRBJ2-7
size: .
D: .

DNA: TGTGCCAGCAGTTGGCCACCCCAAGAGACCCAGTACTTC
CDR3: CASSWPPQETQYF
V: TRBV5-4
J: TRBJ2-5
size: many
D: .

DNA: TGTGCCAGCAGTGGACAGGGGCGGCCCCAGCATTTT
CDR3: CASSGQGRPQHF
V: TRBV28
J: TRBJ1-5
size: few
D: TRBD1

DNA: TGTGCCACCAGGGGGGATACGCAGTATTTT
CDR3: CATRGDTQYF
V: TRBV15
J: TRBJ2-3
size: many
D: .

DNA: TGTGCCAGCAGACCGCCGGGACAGTTTCCCCGGGGCGAGCAGTACTTC
CDR3: CASRPPGQFPRGEQYF
V: TRBV12-3/TRBV12-4
J: TRBJ2-7
size: many
D: TRBD1

DNA: TGTGCCACCAGTGATTATAGGGGGTACGGTGGCTACACCTTC
CDR3: CATSDYRGYGGYTF
V: TRBV24-1
J: TRBJ1-2
size: many
D: .

DNA: TGTGCCAGCAGCTTAGATCTGAGGACCGGGGAGCTGTTTTTT
CDR3: CASSLDLRTGELFF
V: TRBV11-2
J: TRBJ2-2
size: many
D: .

DNA: TGTGCCAGCAGCTTAACCAGGGATAGCACCGGGGAGCTGTTTTTT
CDR3: CASSLTRDSTGELFF
V: TRBV7-9
J: TRBJ2-2
size: many
D: .

DNA: TGTGCCAGCAGACAACATAGCGGGAGGGCTTTTGAGCAGTTCTTC
CDR3: CASRQHSGRAFEQFF
V: TRBV28
J: TRBJ2-1
size: many
D: TRBD2

DNA: TGTGCCAGCAGTTTACGGGGGGCGAACACCGGGGAGCTGTTTTTT
CDR3: CASSLRGANTGELFF
V: TRBV12-3/TRBV12-4
J: TRBJ2-2
size: .
D: TRBD2

DNA: TGTGCCAGCAGCTTGGACGACAGGGATCTAAACATTCAGTACTTC
CDR3: CASSLDDRDLNIQYF
V: TRBV5-5
J: TRBJ2-4
size: many
D: TRBD1

DNA: TGTGCCAGCAGTGATCAAACAATCTACGAGCAGTACTTC
CDR3: CASSDQTIYEQYF
V: TRBV6-1
J: TRBJ2-7
size: medium-sized
D: .

DNA: TGTGCCAGCAGCAAATGGGCCTACTCTGGAAACACCATATATTTT
CDR3: CASSKWAYSGNTIYF
V: TRBV13
J: TRBJ1-3
size: .
D: .

DNA: TGTGCCAGCAGTCCCGGGGGGCTGAATGAAAAACTGTTTTTT
CDR3: CASSPGGLNEKLFF
V: TRBV6-1
J: TRBJ1-4
size: many
D: .

DNA: TGTGCCAGCAGCCCCAGGCCCATCCGGGACAGGGGGAGGAAAGAGACCCAGTACTTC
CDR3: CASSPRPIRDRGRKETQYF
V: TRBV11-1
J: TRBJ2-5
size: many
D: TRBD1

DNA: TGCAGTGCCCCCCTCCCCGGGAGGCGCACAGATACGCAGTATTTT
CDR3: CSAPLPGRRTDTQYF
V: TRBV20-1
J: TRBJ2-3
size: many
D: TRBD2

DNA: TGTGCCAGCAGATGGACAGGGATGACAGATACGCAGTATTTT
CDR3: CASRWTGMTDTQYF
V: TRBV12-3/TRBV12-4
J: TRBJ2-3
size: many
D: TRBD1

DNA: TGTGCCAGCAGGGAGGGGAGTAGCGGGGCCCAAGGGACCCAGTACTTC
CDR3: CASREGSSGAQGTQYF
V: TRBV12-3/TRBV12-4
J: TRBJ2-5
size: many
D: TRBD2

DNA: TGTGCCAGCAGAGTCCTCCAAAGCTATAGCAATCAGCCCCAGCATTTT
CDR3: CASRVLQSYSNQPQHF
V: TRBV6-1
J: TRBJ1-5
size: .
D: .

DNA: TGCGCCAGCAGCTTCAACCTCCCCGGGGAGCAGTTCTTC
CDR3: CASSFNLPGEQFF
V: TRBV5-1
J: TRBJ2-1
size: many
D: .

DNA: TGTGCCAGTAGCGGCGGGGGGTACAATGAGCAGTTCTTC
CDR3: CASSGGGYNEQFF
V: TRBV19
J: TRBJ2-1
size: many
D: TRBD2

DNA: TGTGCCAGCAGCTCCAGGGTAGCGGGAGGGGACGAGCAGTACTTC
CDR3: CASSSRVAGGDEQYF
V: TRBV4-2
J: TRBJ2-7
size: many
D: TRBD2

DNA: TGTGCCAGCAGTTTTCGGGAGGGGTACAATGAGCAGTTCTTC
CDR3: CASSFREGYNEQFF
V: TRBV28
J: TRBJ2-1
size: medium-sized
D: TRBD2

DNA: TGTGCCAGCTCGTTTTGGGAGTACAATGAGCAGTTCTTC
CDR3: CASSFWEYNEQFF
V: TRBV18
J: TRBJ2-1
size: many
D: .

DNA: TGTGCCAGCAGCCGCACGAATATAGCGGGAGCTAACGAGCAGTACTTC
CDR3: CASSRTNIAGANEQYF
V: TRBV3-1
J: TRBJ2-7
size: .
D: TRBD2

DNA: TGTGCCAGCAGTGCCCGACTAGCGGGAGGTGGGACTTCCTACAATGAGCAGTTCTTC
CDR3: CASSARLAGGGTSYNEQFF
V: TRBV6-1
J: TRBJ2-1
size: medium-sized
D: TRBD2

DNA: TGTGCCAGCTCAGCGGGACAAGGCAATCAGCCCCAGCATTTT
CDR3: CASSAGQGNQPQHF
V: TRBV18
J: TRBJ1-5
size: many
D: .

DNA: TGTGCCAGCAGCGTAGGGTACGGGGCACAAAATGAAAAACTGTTTTTT
CDR3: CASSVGYGAQNEKLFF
V: TRBV9
J: TRBJ1-4
size: many
D: .

DNA: TGCGCCAGCAGCTCCGCGACAGAAGCTTTCTTT
CDR3: CASSSATEAFF
V: TRBV4-1
J: TRBJ1-1
size: .
D: .

DNA: TGTGCCAGCAGGGCCGGGACTAGCGGTTCTAACTACGAGCAGTACTTC
CDR3: CASRAGTSGSNYEQYF
V: TRBV6-1
J: TRBJ2-7
size: medium-sized
D: TRBD2

DNA: TGTGCCAGCAGCCCCGACAGCCGTCTTATTTACAATGAGCAGTTCTTC
CDR3: CASSPDSRLIYNEQFF
V: TRBV7-6
J: TRBJ2-1
size: many
D: .

DNA: TGCGCCAGCAGGACCGGGGACAGGGCCTACGAGCAGTACTTC
CDR3: CASRTGDRAYEQYF
V: TRBV5-1
J: TRBJ2-7
size: many
D: TRBD1

DNA: TGTGCCACCTGTGATTCGTTGACTCACACTGAAGCTTTCTTT
CDR3: CATCDSLTHTEAFF
V: TRBV24-1
J: TRBJ1-1
size: .
D: .

DNA: TGCAGTGCTCCCATCGGGGGACGCCTGAACACTGAAGCTTTCTTT
CDR3: CSAPIGGRLNTEAFF
V: TRBV20-1
J: TRBJ1-1
size: .
D: .

DNA: TGTGCCAGCAGCGACTTCAATCAGCCCCAGCATTTT
CDR3: CASSDFNQPQHF
V: TRBV7-2
J: TRBJ1-5
size: many
D: .

DNA: TGTGCCAGCAGTTACGCCGTCACGGGCTCCTACGAGCAGTACTTC
CDR3: CASSYAVTGSYEQYF
V: TRBV6-5
J: TRBJ2-7
size: medium-sized
D: .